A single sample gave rise to the 2 T cell receptor beta chains below, sequenced in a study of T cells in Graves' hyperthyroidism and ophthalmopathy. Using RNA transcripts as the source, TCR beta CDR3 regions were amplified. With the HTBI primer set, the TCR CDR3 went through a first round of RT-PCR. TCRdb re-called the multiplex PCR reads through MiXCR, storing one row per CDR3 protein. Of around 600,000 distinct CDR3 sequences listed, around 15% are singletons. Sequencing used blood. Receptor source: a woman aged 50 to 65 with Graves' ophthalmopathy.

The chain joins TRBV7-8 to TRBJ1-4, with D uncertain. The CDR3 loop spans 14 amino acids. V was pared by 3 bases and J by 4 bases, with 9 bases between. Germline lookup yields CDR1 SGHVS and CDR2 FQNEAQ. The CDR3 DNA sequence: TGTGCCAGCAGCTTTATTCGGGGTAATGAAAAACTGTTTTTT. It translates to CASSFIRGNEKLFF.

This clonotype showed up just a few times. The chain joins TRBV4-2 to TRBJ1-3; weak D call: TRBD1 (6 bases). The germline gives CDR1 LGHNA, CDR2 YNFKEQ. The CDR3 contains 17 residues. Trimming took off 0 bases at V and 2 bases at J, with 14 bases between the two ends. In DNA form, the CDR3 reads TGTGCCAGCAGCCAAGATACAGGAGAGGGGGCTGGAAACACCATATATTTT. This encodes CASSQDTGEGAGNTIYF.